The clone carrying this TCR beta chain was seen a single time. The table came from immunoSEQ multiplex PCR; TCRdb's copy has only in-frame clones and leaves some out. The repertoire has 250,000 or so clones, approximately 88% of them found once; the top ten carry over 3%. The data belong to a study of blood T cell repertoires in COVID-19. Study information: From the United States, Italy and Spain came samples of acute and convalescent COVID-19.

Germline V lookup: CDR1 SGHTA, CDR2 FQGNSA. J gave up 3 bases and V 2 bases, and 4 bases lay outside the gene matches. This CDR3 has 14 residues. Contact with a PCR-confirmed or clinician-diagnosed COVID-19 case occurred within 2 weeks of entry. The V gene is TRBV7-2, the J gene TRBJ2-7, with TRBD2 identical over 7 bases. The sequence was obtained from a woman in her thirties or forties who had been exposed to COVID-19. The sample was PBMCs or T cells enriched from blood (not recorded which). The CDR3 sequence is CASSLTRGIYEQYF. CDR3 nucleotides: TGTGCCAGCAGCTTAACGCGGGGGATCTACGAGCAGTACTTC.